These 8 T cell receptor beta chains were sequenced from one sample in a study of cytomegalovirus exposure and HLA in healthy donors. The study ran its PCR with 60 Vbeta and 13 Jbeta primers. Profiled with immunoSEQ multiplex PCR; TCRdb holds only in-frame clones, not every one. The table includes some 70,000 clones, 70% to 80% detected once. The sequenced sample was PBMCs. These receptors all come from a man aged 18-30 years in good health and CMV-seronegative.

This chain uses TRBV2 with TRBJ1-5; 8 nucleotides match TRBD1. Trimming cost V 5 bases and J 5 bases; bases outside gene matches: 8. The CDR3 contains 15 residues. CDR1 and CDR2 from the germline V gene are SNHLY and FYNNEI. CDR3: CASSFDQGADQPQHF. The CDR3, as DNA: TGTGCCAGCAGTTTTGATCAGGGGGCGGATCAGCCCCAGCATTTT.

V is TRBV5-4 and J is TRBJ1-5; tentatively, D is TRBD1 (5 bases). The CDR3 is 14 residues long. CDR1 and CDR2 from the germline V gene are SGHNT and YYREEE (reference sequence). V lost 2 bases, J lost 0 bases, and 6 bases lay in between. CDR3 coding DNA: TGTGCCAGCAGCTTAGACAGTAGCAATCAGCCCCAGCATTTT. It codes for CASSLDSSNQPQHF.

V and J are TRBV2 and TRBJ1-5; 9 bases are a match to TRBD1. Per the germline V gene, CDR1 is SNHLY and CDR2 is FYNNEI. The CDR3 has 16 amino acids. V lost 6 bases to trimming and J lost 2 bases; unmatched junction nucleotides: 8. The CDR3 DNA reads TGTGCCAGCAGCGTACAGGGGGCGCAGGGCAATCAGCCCCAGCATTTT. As protein: CASSVQGAQGNQPQHF. Supplemented by reference TRBV2 and TRBJ1-5, the full variable domain reads EPEVTQTPSHQVTQMGQEVILRCVPISNHLYFYWYRQILGQKVEFLVSFYNNEISEKSEIFDDQFSVERPDGSNFTLKIRSTKLEDSAMYFCASSVQGAQGNQPQHFGDGTRLSIL.

V is TRBV5-1 and J is TRBJ2-1, with TRBD1 identical over 9 bases. V dropped 4 bases and J dropped 0; count of bases not matched to a gene: 20. From germline, CDR1 is SGHRS and CDR2 YFSETQ. The length of the CDR3 is 21 residues. CDR3 DNA sequence: TGCGCCAGCAGCCATTCTGTGGGGACAGGGTCTCTATCCGGCTCCTACAATGAGCAGTTCTTC. Encoded protein: CASSHSVGTGSLSGSYNEQFF.

This chain connects TRBV6-5 to TRBJ1-2; D may be TRBD1 (6 bases). The V end was cut by 6 bases, the J end by 6 bases, with 14 bases between. CDR3 length: 13 amino acids. Looked up from germline, CDR1 is MNHEY and CDR2 is SVGAGI. The CDR3 loop is CASRLTGGDGYTF. Written as DNA, the CDR3 is TGTGCCAGCAGATTGACAGGTGGGGATGGCTACACCTTC.

The chain recombines TRBV6-1 with TRBJ2-2; weak D call: TRBD2 (6 bases). V was cut by 8 bases and J by 3 bases, with 13 bases left in between. The CDR3 loop spans 14 amino acids. Germline assignment: CDR1 MNHNS and CDR2 SASEGT. CDR3: CASQGPGDTGELFF. CDR3 DNA: TGTGCCAGCCAAGGTCCGGGGGACACCGGGGAGCTGTTTTTT.

The chain couples TRBV2 to TRBJ2-1; D ambiguous. Germline assignment: CDR1 SNHLY and CDR2 FYNNEI. CDR3 length equals 12 residues. Between the trimmed V and J ends, which lost 1 base and 15 bases, there was a span of 13 bases. In DNA, the CDR3 is TGTGCCAGCAGTGAAGATCGTACAGTACCGTTCTTC. Its translation: CASSEDRTVPFF.

The chain is built from TRBV9 and TRBJ2-1; D possibly corresponds to TRBD2 (6 bases). Trimming pared 2 bases from V and 4 bases from J, leaving 22 bases between. This CDR3 spans 18 amino acids. CDR1 and CDR2 from the germline V gene are SGDLS and YYNGEE. CDR3: CASSVGVWGGAKYNEQFF. Here the CDR3 DNA reads TGTGCCAGCAGCGTGGGAGTCTGGGGCGGGGCAAAATACAATGAGCAGTTCTTC.